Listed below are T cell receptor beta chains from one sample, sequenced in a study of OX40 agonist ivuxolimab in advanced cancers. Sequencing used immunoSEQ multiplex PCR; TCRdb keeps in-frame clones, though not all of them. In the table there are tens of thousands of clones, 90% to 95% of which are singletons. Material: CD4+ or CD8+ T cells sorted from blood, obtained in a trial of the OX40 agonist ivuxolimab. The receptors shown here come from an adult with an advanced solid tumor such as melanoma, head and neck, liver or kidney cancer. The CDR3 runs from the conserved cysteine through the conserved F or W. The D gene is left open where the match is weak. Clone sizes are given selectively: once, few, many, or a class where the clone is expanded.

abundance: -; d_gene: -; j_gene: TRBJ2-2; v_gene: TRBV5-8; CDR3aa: CASRGTLNTGELFF; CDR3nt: TGTGCCAGCCGGGGGACACTGAATACCGGGGAGCTGTTTTTT
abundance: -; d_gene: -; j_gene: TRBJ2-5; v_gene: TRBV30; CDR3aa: CAWKGETQYF; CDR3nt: TGTGCCTGGAAGGGAGAGACCCAGTACTTC
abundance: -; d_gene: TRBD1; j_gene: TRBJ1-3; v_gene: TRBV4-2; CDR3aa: CASSQDPGGTGNTIYF; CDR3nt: TGTGCCAGCAGCCAAGATCCAGGGGGAACAGGAAACACCATATATTTT
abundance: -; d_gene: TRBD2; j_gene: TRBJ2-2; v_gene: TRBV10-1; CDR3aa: CASRDSGSNTGELFF; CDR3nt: TGCGCCAGCAGGGATAGCGGGTCGAACACCGGGGAGCTGTTTTTT
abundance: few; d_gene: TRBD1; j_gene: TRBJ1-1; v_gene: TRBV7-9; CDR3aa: CASSVRQGNTEAFF; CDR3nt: TGTGCCAGCAGCGTACGACAGGGTAACACTGAAGCTTTCTTT
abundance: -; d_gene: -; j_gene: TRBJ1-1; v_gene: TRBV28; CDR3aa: CASSVPGREAFF; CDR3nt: TGTGCCAGCAGTGTACCGGGCCGTGAAGCTTTCTTT
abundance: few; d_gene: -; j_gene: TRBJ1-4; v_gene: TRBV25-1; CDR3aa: CASSELQAHSSPNF; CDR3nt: TGTGCCAGCAGTGAATTACAGGCTCATTCGTCCCCAAATTTT
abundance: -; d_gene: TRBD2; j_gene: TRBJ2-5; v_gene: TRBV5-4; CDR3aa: CASSSSSGRQETQYF; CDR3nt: TGTGCCAGCAGCTCGTCTAGCGGGCGCCAAGAGACCCAGTACTTC
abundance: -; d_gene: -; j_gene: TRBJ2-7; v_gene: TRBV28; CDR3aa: CASSSYPTYEQYF; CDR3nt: TGTGCCAGCAGTTCCTACCCTACCTACGAGCAGTACTTC
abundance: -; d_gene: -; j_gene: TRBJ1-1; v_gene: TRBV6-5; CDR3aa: CASSPSGGTEAFF; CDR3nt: TGTGCCAGCAGCCCCTCCGGGGGGACTGAAGCTTTCTTT
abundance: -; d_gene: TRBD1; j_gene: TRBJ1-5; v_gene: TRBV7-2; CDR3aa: CASSLVGTGGDSNQPQHF; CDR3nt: TGTGCCAGCAGCTTAGTCGGGACAGGGGGCGATAGCAATCAGCCCCAGCATTTT
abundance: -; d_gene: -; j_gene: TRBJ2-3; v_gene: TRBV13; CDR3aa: CASSLFSSDADTQYF; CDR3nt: TGTGCCAGCAGCTTGTTTAGTTCGGACGCAGATACGCAGTATTTT
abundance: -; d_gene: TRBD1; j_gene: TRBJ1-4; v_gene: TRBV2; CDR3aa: CASVGQGATNEKLFF; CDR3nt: TGTGCCAGCGTAGGGCAGGGGGCAACTAATGAAAAACTGTTTTTT
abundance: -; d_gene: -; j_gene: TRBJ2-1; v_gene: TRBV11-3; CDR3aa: CASSLGGTPSYNEQFF; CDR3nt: TGTGCCAGCAGCTTAGGTGGGACTCCCTCCTACAATGAGCAGTTCTTC
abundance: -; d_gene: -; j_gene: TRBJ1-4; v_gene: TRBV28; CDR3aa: CASSQQGGGEKLFF; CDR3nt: TGTGCCAGCAGTCAACAGGGAGGGGGTGAAAAACTGTTTTTT
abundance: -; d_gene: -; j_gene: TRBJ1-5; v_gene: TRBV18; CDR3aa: CASSPLGPPQPQHF; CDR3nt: TGTGCCAGCTCACCCTTGGGGCCTCCCCAGCCCCAGCATTTT
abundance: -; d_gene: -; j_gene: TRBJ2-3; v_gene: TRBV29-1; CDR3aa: CSVARGGSTDTQYF; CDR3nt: TGCAGCGTTGCCCGAGGCGGGTCCACAGATACGCAGTATTTT
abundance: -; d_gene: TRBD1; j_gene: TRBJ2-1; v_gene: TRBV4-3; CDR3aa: CASSQGVPGQGDNEQFF; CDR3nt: TGCGCCAGCAGCCAAGGAGTCCCGGGACAGGGGGACAATGAGCAGTTCTTC
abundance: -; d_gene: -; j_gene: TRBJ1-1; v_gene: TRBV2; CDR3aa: CASSGGRLNTEAFF; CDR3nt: TGTGCCAGCAGCGGGGGGCGGTTGAACACTGAAGCTTTCTTT
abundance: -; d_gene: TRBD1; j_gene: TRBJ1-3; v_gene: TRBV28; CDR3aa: CASNTGAGNTIYF; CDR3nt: TGTGCCAGCAATACAGGGGCTGGAAACACCATATATTTT
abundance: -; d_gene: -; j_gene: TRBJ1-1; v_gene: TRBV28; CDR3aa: CASRPYPQGNTEAFF; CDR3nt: TGTGCCAGCAGGCCATACCCCCAAGGAAACACTGAAGCTTTCTTT
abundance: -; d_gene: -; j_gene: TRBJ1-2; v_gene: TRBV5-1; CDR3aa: CASKPDGTTNYGYTF; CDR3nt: TGCGCCAGCAAACCGGACGGAACTACTAACTATGGCTACACCTTC
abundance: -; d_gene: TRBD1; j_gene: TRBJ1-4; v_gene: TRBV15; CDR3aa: CATSRGTGANEKLFF; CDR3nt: TGTGCCACCAGCAGAGGAACAGGGGCTAATGAAAAACTGTTTTTT